Listed below are T cell receptor beta chains from one sample, sequenced in a study of response to subunit inactivated influenza vaccine. Each CDR3 protein gets one entry after TCRdb re-called the RT-PCR reads with MiXCR. Counted here are about 780,000 distinct CDR3 sequences, around 20% occurring once; the ten biggest clones make up under 13%. The input for sequencing was PBMCs from blood, taken 5 days after vaccination. The source is a man aged 45-65 years who received an inactivated influenza vaccine. The CDR3 runs from the conserved cysteine through the conserved F or W. Each record gives: D gene, J gene, clone size, V gene, CDR3 protein, CDR3 DNA. A D gene is named only where the DNA matches it firmly. For some rows the clone size is stated as once, few or many, or as a class when expanded; others skip it.

d_call: -; j_call: TRBJ2-7; clone_size: few; v_call: TRBV30; cdr3_aa: CAWSVAGNEQYF; cdr3_nt: TGTGCCTGGAGTGTTGCGGGGAACGAGCAGTACTTC
d_call: TRBD2; j_call: TRBJ2-5; clone_size: -; v_call: TRBV7-9; cdr3_aa: CASSILADQETQYF; cdr3_nt: TGTGCCAGCAGCATACTAGCGGATCAAGAGACCCAGTACTTC
d_call: -; j_call: TRBJ1-1; clone_size: -; v_call: TRBV7-9; cdr3_aa: CASMPGMNTEAFF; cdr3_nt: TGTGCCAGCATGCCTGGGATGAACACTGAAGCTTTCTTT
d_call: TRBD1; j_call: TRBJ1-5; clone_size: many; v_call: TRBV10-3; cdr3_aa: CAIGQGDNQPQHF; cdr3_nt: TGTGCCATTGGACAGGGGGACAATCAGCCCCAGCATTTT
d_call: -; j_call: TRBJ1-2; clone_size: -; v_call: TRBV3-1; cdr3_aa: CASSQERGSYGYTF; cdr3_nt: TGTGCCAGCAGCCAAGAGAGGGGAAGCTATGGCTACACCTTC
d_call: TRBD2; j_call: TRBJ2-2; clone_size: few; v_call: TRBV5-6; cdr3_aa: CASSYRTSGRGGELFF; cdr3_nt: TGTGCCAGCAGCTACCGGACTAGCGGGAGAGGCGGGGAGCTGTTTTTT
d_call: -; j_call: TRBJ2-2; clone_size: few; v_call: TRBV6-1; cdr3_aa: CASIGRNTGELFF; cdr3_nt: TGTGCCAGCATTGGTAGGAACACCGGGGAGCTGTTTTTT
d_call: -; j_call: TRBJ1-1; clone_size: -; v_call: TRBV5-1; cdr3_aa: CASTDLLGGRGEAFF; cdr3_nt: TGCGCCAGCACCGACCTCCTGGGGGGCAGAGGTGAAGCTTTCTTT
d_call: -; j_call: TRBJ1-1; clone_size: many; v_call: TRBV9; cdr3_aa: CASSVHLNTEAFF; cdr3_nt: TGTGCCAGCAGCGTGCACTTGAACACTGAAGCTTTCTTT
d_call: -; j_call: TRBJ1-1; clone_size: few; v_call: TRBV20-1; cdr3_aa: CSAPKAGLSEAFF; cdr3_nt: TGCAGTGCTCCCAAAGCTGGCTTAAGTGAAGCTTTCTTT
d_call: TRBD2; j_call: TRBJ2-1; clone_size: few; v_call: TRBV20-1; cdr3_aa: CSARRGAGGHNEQFF; cdr3_nt: TGCAGTGCTAGACGGGGTGCGGGGGGCCACAATGAGCAGTTCTTC
d_call: -; j_call: TRBJ2-4; clone_size: once; v_call: TRBV6-1; cdr3_aa: CASSETEVLVGAKNIQYF; cdr3_nt: TGTGCCAGCAGTGAAACAGAGGTACTGGTGGGGGCCAAAAACATTCAGTACTTC
d_call: -; j_call: TRBJ1-5; clone_size: -; v_call: TRBV20-1; cdr3_aa: CSARGTVRQPQHF; cdr3_nt: TGCAGTGCTAGGGGAACGGTGAGACAGCCCCAGCATTTT
d_call: -; j_call: TRBJ2-5; clone_size: -; v_call: TRBV10-3; cdr3_aa: CAIGDRETQYF; cdr3_nt: TGTGCCATCGGCGATCGGGAGACCCAGTACTTC
d_call: -; j_call: TRBJ2-7; clone_size: -; v_call: TRBV4-3; cdr3_aa: CASSQGSVGYEQYF; cdr3_nt: TGCGCCAGCAGCCAAGGGTCCGTGGGCTACGAGCAGTACTTC
d_call: -; j_call: TRBJ1-3; clone_size: -; v_call: TRBV12-3/TRBV12-4; cdr3_aa: CASRGDMELAIYF; cdr3_nt: TGTGCCAGCAGGGGGGACATGGAATTGGCCATATATTTT
d_call: -; j_call: TRBJ1-2; clone_size: -; v_call: TRBV9; cdr3_aa: CASVGEGTSGLYGYTF; cdr3_nt: TGTGCCAGCGTGGGAGAGGGGACTAGCGGACTCTATGGCTACACCTTC
d_call: -; j_call: TRBJ1-1; clone_size: few; v_call: TRBV12-3/TRBV12-4; cdr3_aa: CASSFTGITEAFF; cdr3_nt: TGTGCCAGCAGTTTCACAGGGATCACTGAAGCTTTCTTT
d_call: -; j_call: TRBJ2-3; clone_size: few; v_call: TRBV20-1; cdr3_aa: CSASRQGGNSYSTDTQYF; cdr3_nt: TGCAGTGCTAGTAGGCAGGGGGGGAACTCGTACAGCACAGATACGCAGTATTTT
d_call: -; j_call: TRBJ1-6; clone_size: few; v_call: TRBV20-1; cdr3_aa: CSARDLGHIDSPLHF; cdr3_nt: TGCAGTGCTAGAGATCTCGGACATATCGATTCACCCCTCCACTTT
d_call: -; j_call: TRBJ2-1; clone_size: few; v_call: TRBV9; cdr3_aa: CASSVDGADYNEQFF; cdr3_nt: TGTGCCAGCAGCGTAGATGGGGCAGATTACAATGAGCAGTTCTTC
d_call: -; j_call: TRBJ1-2; clone_size: few; v_call: TRBV5-1; cdr3_aa: CASSLAPDRNYGYTF; cdr3_nt: TGCGCCAGCAGCTTGGCCCCAGACAGGAACTATGGCTACACCTTC
d_call: -; j_call: TRBJ2-3; clone_size: few; v_call: TRBV12-3/TRBV12-4; cdr3_aa: CASSFWRETSADTQYF; cdr3_nt: TGTGCCAGCAGTTTTTGGCGAGAGACCTCGGCAGATACGCAGTATTTT
d_call: -; j_call: TRBJ2-2; clone_size: few; v_call: TRBV12-3/TRBV12-4; cdr3_aa: CASSLLTAPNTGELFF; cdr3_nt: TGTGCCAGCAGTTTACTGACGGCACCCAACACCGGGGAGCTGTTTTTT
d_call: -; j_call: TRBJ1-2; clone_size: few; v_call: TRBV15; cdr3_aa: CATSRNSYGYTF; cdr3_nt: TGTGCCACCAGCAGAAACAGCTATGGCTACACCTTC
d_call: TRBD1; j_call: TRBJ1-1; clone_size: few; v_call: TRBV12-3/TRBV12-4; cdr3_aa: CASRLSGGRNTEAFF; cdr3_nt: TGTGCCAGCAGGTTATCAGGGGGTCGGAACACTGAAGCTTTCTTT
d_call: TRBD2; j_call: TRBJ2-7; clone_size: few; v_call: TRBV27; cdr3_aa: CASREPRTSTGEQYF; cdr3_nt: TGTGCCAGCAGAGAACCCCGGACTAGCACTGGCGAGCAGTACTTC
d_call: -; j_call: TRBJ1-5; clone_size: -; v_call: TRBV20-1; cdr3_aa: CSAQAGHFNQPQHF; cdr3_nt: TGCAGTGCTCAGGCGGGACACTTCAATCAGCCCCAGCATTTT
d_call: -; j_call: TRBJ2-1; clone_size: -; v_call: TRBV6-1; cdr3_aa: CASRSNRVNEQFF; cdr3_nt: TGTGCCAGCCGGTCGAACAGGGTCAATGAGCAGTTCTTC